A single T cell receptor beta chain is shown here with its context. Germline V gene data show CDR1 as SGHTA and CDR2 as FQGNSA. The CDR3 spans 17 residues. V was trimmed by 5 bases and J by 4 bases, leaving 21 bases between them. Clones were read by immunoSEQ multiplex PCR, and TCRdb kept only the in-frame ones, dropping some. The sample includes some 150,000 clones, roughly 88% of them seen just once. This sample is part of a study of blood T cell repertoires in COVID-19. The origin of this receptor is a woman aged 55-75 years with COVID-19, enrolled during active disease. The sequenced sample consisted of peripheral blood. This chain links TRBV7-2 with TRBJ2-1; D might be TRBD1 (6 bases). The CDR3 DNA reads TGTGCCAGCAGCCCGGGAACAGGGCCCATTCTATACAATGAGCAGTTCTTC. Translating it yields CASSPGTGPILYNEQFF.